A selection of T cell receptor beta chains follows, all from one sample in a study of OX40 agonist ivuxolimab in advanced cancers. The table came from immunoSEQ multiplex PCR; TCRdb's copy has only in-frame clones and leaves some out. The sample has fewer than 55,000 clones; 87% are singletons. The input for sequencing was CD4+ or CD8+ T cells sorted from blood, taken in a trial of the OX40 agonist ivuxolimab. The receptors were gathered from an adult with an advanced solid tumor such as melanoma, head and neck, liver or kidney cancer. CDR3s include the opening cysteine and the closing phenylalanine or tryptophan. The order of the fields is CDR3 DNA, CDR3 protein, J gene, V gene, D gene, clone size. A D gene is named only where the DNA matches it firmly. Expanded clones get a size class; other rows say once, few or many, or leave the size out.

DNA: TGTGCCAGCAGTGGGGTCAATGAGCAGTTCTTC; CDR3: CASSGVNEQFF; J: TRBJ2-1; V: TRBV27; D: -; size: -
DNA: TGTGCCAGTAGTGGGGTAGCCAAAAACATTCAGTACTTC; CDR3: CASSGVAKNIQYF; J: TRBJ2-4; V: TRBV19; D: -; size: -
DNA: TGCGCCAGCAGCCAAGATTACAGGGAGGAAACCTACGAGCAGTACTTC; CDR3: CASSQDYREETYEQYF; J: TRBJ2-7; V: TRBV4-3; D: -; size: -
DNA: TGTGCCAGCAGCGTAGGATTCGGGACAATGGGGACTGAAGCTTTCTTT; CDR3: CASSVGFGTMGTEAFF; J: TRBJ1-1; V: TRBV9; D: -; size: -
DNA: TGTGCCAGCAGCTTAGGGGGGGCAGACTACGCTTTCTTT; CDR3: CASSLGGADYAFF; J: TRBJ1-1; V: TRBV7-9; D: -; size: -
DNA: TGTGCCAGCAGTTACGAGTATAGCAATCAGCCCCAGCATTTT; CDR3: CASSYEYSNQPQHF; J: TRBJ1-5; V: TRBV6-6; D: -; size: -
DNA: TGTGCCACCAGCAGAGACTGGGACAGGGTGACTGAAGCTTTCTTT; CDR3: CATSRDWDRVTEAFF; J: TRBJ1-1; V: TRBV15; D: TRBD1; size: -
DNA: TGTGCCAGCTCGGGTGGTGAGGGCCTCGGCTACACCTTC; CDR3: CASSGGEGLGYTF; J: TRBJ1-2; V: TRBV6-6; D: -; size: medium-sized
DNA: TGTGCCAGCGGGAGGGGCCGCTACAATGAGCAGTTCTTC; CDR3: CASGRGRYNEQFF; J: TRBJ2-1; V: TRBV7-2; D: TRBD2; size: -
DNA: TGTGCCTGGGCGCTAGCCTACAATGAGCAGTTCTTC; CDR3: CAWALAYNEQFF; J: TRBJ2-1; V: TRBV30; D: -; size: -
DNA: TGTGCCAGTAGAGCGGGAGGTAGCCCCTACGAGCAGTACTTC; CDR3: CASRAGGSPYEQYF; J: TRBJ2-7; V: TRBV19; D: TRBD2; size: once
DNA: TGTGCCAGCAGTTTGACCGGACGGATCAATGAGCAGTTCTTC; CDR3: CASSLTGRINEQFF; J: TRBJ2-1; V: TRBV27; D: -; size: -
DNA: TGTGCCAGCAGTTACAGAGGGGGGCAGTACTTC; CDR3: CASSYRGGQYF; J: TRBJ2-7; V: TRBV6-6; D: -; size: -
DNA: TGTGCCAGCAGCTTAGGGGGAGGGACTGAAGCTTTCTTT; CDR3: CASSLGGGTEAFF; J: TRBJ1-1; V: TRBV7-2; D: -; size: -
DNA: TGTGCCAGCAGACCACGACAGGGAGGAAATGAAGCTTTCTTT; CDR3: CASRPRQGGNEAFF; J: TRBJ1-1; V: TRBV7-8; D: TRBD1; size: -
DNA: TGTGCCAGCAGATCTGTAATAGCAATTCGCACTGAAGCTTTCTTT; CDR3: CASRSVIAIRTEAFF; J: TRBJ1-1; V: TRBV21-1; D: -; size: -
DNA: TGTGCCAGCAGTGCTCCCCTGGGGACTGCTAACTATGGCTACACCTTC; CDR3: CASSAPLGTANYGYTF; J: TRBJ1-2; V: TRBV28; D: -; size: once
DNA: TGTGCCAGCAGCCCAGGGGTCGGGAGATCCGATACGCAGTATTTT; CDR3: CASSPGVGRSDTQYF; J: TRBJ2-3; V: TRBV7-9; D: -; size: -
DNA: TGTGCCAGCAGCTTATACCTCACAGATACGCAGTATTTT; CDR3: CASSLYLTDTQYF; J: TRBJ2-3; V: TRBV7-8; D: -; size: -
DNA: TGTGCCAGCAGTTCCCTATTTACAGGGGTGGGGGATACGCAGTATTTT; CDR3: CASSSLFTGVGDTQYF; J: TRBJ2-3; V: TRBV28; D: TRBD1; size: -
DNA: TGTGCCAGCAGCGTAGGAGCAGGGGGAGATGGCTACACCTTC; CDR3: CASSVGAGGDGYTF; J: TRBJ1-2; V: TRBV9; D: TRBD1; size: few
DNA: TGTGCCACCAGCAGAGGTGACGCCTACAATGAGCAGTTCTTC; CDR3: CATSRGDAYNEQFF; J: TRBJ2-1; V: TRBV15; D: -; size: -
DNA: TGTGCCAGCAGTTTATCCCGGAACACTGAAGCTTTCTTT; CDR3: CASSLSRNTEAFF; J: TRBJ1-1; V: TRBV28; D: -; size: -
DNA: TGCGCCAGCAGCCAAGGTTCGGGGGGGCTTCAGCCCCAGCATTTT; CDR3: CASSQGSGGLQPQHF; J: TRBJ1-5; V: TRBV4-1; D: -; size: -
DNA: TGTGCCAGCAGTCCTCTACTCGGGTTACAGGGGGGGGGCACAGATACGCAGTATTTT; CDR3: CASSPLLGLQGGGTDTQYF; J: TRBJ2-3; V: TRBV6-4; D: -; size: -
DNA: TGTGCCAGCAGTAAGTCACAGGGTAGAGGCTACACCTTC; CDR3: CASSKSQGRGYTF; J: TRBJ1-2; V: TRBV27; D: -; size: -
DNA: TGCGCCAGCAGTGTACTAGCGGGTACCGGGGAGCTGTTTTTT; CDR3: CASSVLAGTGELFF; J: TRBJ2-2; V: TRBV10-1; D: TRBD2; size: -
DNA: TGTGCCAGCAGCTTGACGGGAGGGGAAACCGGGGAGCTGTTTTTT; CDR3: CASSLTGGETGELFF; J: TRBJ2-2; V: TRBV5-6; D: TRBD2; size: -
DNA: TGCAGCGTTGAAGGACAGGGGGGACAGCCCCAGCATTTT; CDR3: CSVEGQGGQPQHF; J: TRBJ1-5; V: TRBV29-1; D: TRBD1; size: few
DNA: TGTGCCAGCAGTTTTATTGGGGGCGCTGGGGGAAACACCATATATTTT; CDR3: CASSFIGGAGGNTIYF; J: TRBJ1-3; V: TRBV28; D: -; size: -
DNA: TGTGCCAGCAGTGAGTACAGGGGCACTGAAGCTTTCTTT; CDR3: CASSEYRGTEAFF; J: TRBJ1-1; V: TRBV2; D: TRBD1; size: -
DNA: TGTGCCAGTAGCCGCGGGGTCTTTAGGTACTATGGCTACACCTTC; CDR3: CASSRGVFRYYGYTF; J: TRBJ1-2; V: TRBV19; D: -; size: -
DNA: TGCAGCGTTGAAGATCCCAGGTTCGTAAATACGCAGTATTTT; CDR3: CSVEDPRFVNTQYF; J: TRBJ2-3; V: TRBV29-1; D: -; size: -
DNA: TGTGCCTGGAGTGTACGAGGGGGAGGTAATCAGCCCCAGCATTTT; CDR3: CAWSVRGGGNQPQHF; J: TRBJ1-5; V: TRBV30; D: -; size: -
DNA: TGCGCCAGCAGTCCAGGGTTTAACTATGGCTACACCTTC; CDR3: CASSPGFNYGYTF; J: TRBJ1-2; V: TRBV5-1; D: -; size: -
DNA: TGTGCCTCAGGGGAGAGGAGCGAAAAACTGTTTTTT; CDR3: CASGERSEKLFF; J: TRBJ1-4; V: TRBV19; D: -; size: -
DNA: TGTGCCAGCAGCCGCCGGGACAGGGCCTACAATGAGCAGTTCTTC; CDR3: CASSRRDRAYNEQFF; J: TRBJ2-1; V: TRBV11-2; D: TRBD1; size: -
DNA: TGTGCCAGCAGCTCGGGGCGGGCCGCCAATGAGCAGTTCTTC; CDR3: CASSSGRAANEQFF; J: TRBJ2-1; V: TRBV7-7; D: -; size: -
DNA: TGTGCCAGCAGCTCTGGGGCCAGGCTCACCGGGGAGCTGTTTTTT; CDR3: CASSSGARLTGELFF; J: TRBJ2-2; V: TRBV7-9; D: -; size: once
DNA: TGTGCCAGCGGGACCGTTCGGAATTCACCCCTCCACTTT; CDR3: CASGTVRNSPLHF; J: TRBJ1-6; V: TRBV28; D: -; size: -
DNA: TGCGCCAGCAGCTTGGAGGGGGGTCTAGCCAAAAACATTCAGTACTTC; CDR3: CASSLEGGLAKNIQYF; J: TRBJ2-4; V: TRBV5-1; D: -; size: -
DNA: TGTGCCAGCAAAGACAGATACTATGGCTACACCTTC; CDR3: CASKDRYYGYTF; J: TRBJ1-2; V: TRBV6-5; D: -; size: -
DNA: TGTGCCATCAGTGATACACAGGGTAGGCAGCCCCAGCATTTT; CDR3: CAISDTQGRQPQHF; J: TRBJ1-5; V: TRBV10-3; D: -; size: -
DNA: TGTGCCAGCAGTGATGGGACAGCTTTTAATTCACCCCTCCACTTT; CDR3: CASSDGTAFNSPLHF; J: TRBJ1-6; V: TRBV2; D: TRBD1; size: -
DNA: TGTGCCAGCAGCCCTGGGGCAGAGGTAATGAGGAAACTGTTTTTT; CDR3: CASSPGAEVMRKLFF; J: TRBJ1-4; V: TRBV7-2; D: -; size: -
DNA: TGTGCCAGCAGCCCCGGGACCGCGAACACTGAAGCTTTCTTT; CDR3: CASSPGTANTEAFF; J: TRBJ1-1; V: TRBV7-9; D: -; size: few
DNA: TGTGCCAGCAGCTCCTATTCCTACTACGAGCAGTACTTC; CDR3: CASSSYSYYEQYF; J: TRBJ2-7; V: TRBV7-2; D: -; size: -
DNA: TGTGCCAGCAGCTTAGTCCCCGGCAACACCGGGGAGCTGTTTTTT; CDR3: CASSLVPGNTGELFF; J: TRBJ2-2; V: TRBV7-7; D: -; size: -
DNA: TGCGCCAGGTTCGGACAGACAGATACGCAGTATTTT; CDR3: CARFGQTDTQYF; J: TRBJ2-3; V: TRBV10-1; D: -; size: once
DNA: TGTGCCAGCAGTTTCGATTATAGCAATCAGCCCCAGCATTTT; CDR3: CASSFDYSNQPQHF; J: TRBJ1-5; V: TRBV28; D: -; size: -
DNA: TGTGCCAGCAGTCTACAGCGCTTCTATGGCTACACCTTC; CDR3: CASSLQRFYGYTF; J: TRBJ1-2; V: TRBV6-5; D: -; size: -
DNA: TGTGCCAGCAGCCCGGGACAGAACACAGATACGCAGTATTTT; CDR3: CASSPGQNTDTQYF; J: TRBJ2-3; V: TRBV7-2; D: TRBD1; size: -
DNA: TGCGCCAGCAGCTTGGGTCAAAATAGCAATCAGCCCCAGCATTTT; CDR3: CASSLGQNSNQPQHF; J: TRBJ1-5; V: TRBV5-1; D: -; size: -
DNA: TGCGCCAGCAGCTCTTTGGCCGAAGAGACCCAGTACTTC; CDR3: CASSSLAEETQYF; J: TRBJ2-5; V: TRBV5-1; D: -; size: -
DNA: TGCGCCAGCAGCATAGGGACCGCTTCCACCGGGGAGCTGTTTTTT; CDR3: CASSIGTASTGELFF; J: TRBJ2-2; V: TRBV5-1; D: -; size: -